This paragraph reports one T cell receptor (beta chain). Its antigen remains unidentified. Sequenced by immunoSEQ multiplex PCR; TCRdb stores in-frame clones only, minus some. This table has under 150,000 clones, approximately 94% appearing once. With V trimmed by 1 base and J by 1 base, 9 bases remained unmatched. The CDR3 has 17 residues. The germline gives CDR1 LNHDA, CDR2 SQIVND (reference sequence). The data are from a study of T cell responses to AZD1222 COVID-19 vaccine. Study-wide points: A reported finding is that nearly half of spike-specific TCRs target unmutated variant regions. After the peak T cell response, and only then, were repertoires sampled.

The chain joins TRBV19 to TRBJ2-7, with TRBD1 matching 8 bases. The TCR originated in an adult in good health. The sequencing here drew on peripheral blood, taken on day 0 of AZD1222 vaccination. CDR3 coding DNA: TGTGCCAGTAGTATAGTTTCAGGGGGCGGATGGTCCTACGAGCAGTACTTC. Translating it yields CASSIVSGGGWSYEQYF.